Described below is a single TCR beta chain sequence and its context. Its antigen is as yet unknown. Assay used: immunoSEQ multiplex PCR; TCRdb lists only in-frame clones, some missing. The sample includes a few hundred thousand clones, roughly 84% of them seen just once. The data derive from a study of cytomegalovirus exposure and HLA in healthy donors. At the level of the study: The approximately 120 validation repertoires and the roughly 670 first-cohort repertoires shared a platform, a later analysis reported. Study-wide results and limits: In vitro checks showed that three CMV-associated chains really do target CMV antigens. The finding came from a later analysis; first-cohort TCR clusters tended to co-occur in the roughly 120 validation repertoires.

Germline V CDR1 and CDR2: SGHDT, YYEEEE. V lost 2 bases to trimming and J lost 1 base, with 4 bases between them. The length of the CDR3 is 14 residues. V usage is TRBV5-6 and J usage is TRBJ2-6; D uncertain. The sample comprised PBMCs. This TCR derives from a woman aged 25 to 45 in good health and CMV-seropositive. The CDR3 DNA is TGTGCCAGCAGCTTCGGTTCTGGGGCCAACGTCCTGACTTTC. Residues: CASSFGSGANVLTF.